This T cell receptor beta chain was documented in a study of beta chain features in type 1 diabetes. Study-level points and caveats: Moderately but significantly shorter TCRB CDR3s were found in Type 1 diabetes patients in all four CD4+ subsets.

This clone has more than one count but fewer than ten. Its antigen is not identified. Since all of the isolated RNA was reverse transcribed, expressed TCRB transcripts were what got sequenced. The repertoire was sequenced with immunoSEQ multiplex PCR; TCRdb's copy has only in-frame clones and lacks some. Of 300,000 to 450,000 clones listed, around 10% were seen once; the top ten hold about 0.6%. From germline, CDR1 is SNHLY and CDR2 FYNNEI. Trimming cost V 5 bases and J 1 base, with 10 bases left between them. The CDR3 covers 14 residues. This chain links TRBV2 with TRBJ2-3; D could derive from TRBD1 or TRBD2 (5 bases each). Sequencing used central memory CD4+ T cells from blood. The receptor was isolated from a man aged 30 to 39 with type 1 diabetes. CDR3 bases: TGTGCCAGCAGTCGGGAACAGGGCACAGATACGCAGTATTTT. Its protein is CASSREQGTDTQYF.